Listed below are T cell receptor beta chains from one sample, sequenced in a study of blood T cell repertoires in COVID-19. TCRdb's table, derived via immunoSEQ multiplex PCR, lists solely in-frame clones and lacks some. Found here are 170,000 or so clones, roughly four fifths of them singletons; the top ten hold approximately 8%. Sequenced input: peripheral blood. These receptors were obtained from a woman aged 70-85 years with COVID-19, enrolled during active disease. The CDR3 runs from the conserved cysteine through the conserved F or W. Each record gives: D gene, clone size, V gene, J gene, CDR3 protein, CDR3 DNA. A D gene is named only where the DNA matches it firmly. Some rows mark clone size as missing; the rest say once, few, many or name a class of expanded clone.

>-|-|TRBV6-4|TRBJ1-6
CARGGLSSPLHF
TGTGCCAGGGGCGGGTTATCTTCACCCCTCCACTTT
>-|-|TRBV6-6|TRBJ1-5
CASSYLGGDSNQPQHF
TGTGCCAGCAGTTATTTGGGTGGAGATAGCAATCAGCCCCAGCATTTT
>-|-|TRBV2|TRBJ2-5
CASGNPHYHQETQYF
TGTGCCAGCGGTAACCCTCACTATCACCAAGAGACCCAGTACTTC
>-|-|TRBV5-4|TRBJ2-5
CASSSQGGETQYF
TGTGCCAGCAGCAGTCAGGGTGGGGAGACCCAGTACTTC
>-|-|TRBV18|TRBJ1-1
CASSQNRVPDTEAFF
TGTGCCAGCTCTCAAAACAGGGTTCCTGACACTGAAGCTTTCTTT
>-|-|TRBV10-1|TRBJ1-3
CASSPTGLSGNTIYF
TGCGCCAGCAGTCCGACGGGTCTCTCTGGAAACACCATATATTTT
>-|once|TRBV11-2|TRBJ1-1
CASSLRSMNTEAFF
TGTGCCAGCAGCTTGAGATCCATGAACACTGAAGCTTTCTTT
>-|few|TRBV30|TRBJ2-6
CAWTPRANVLTF
TGTGCCTGGACCCCAAGGGCCAACGTCCTGACTTTC
>-|-|TRBV7-8|TRBJ1-5
CASSSQGLRGPQHF
TGTGCCAGCAGCTCCCAGGGGCTCCGGGGGCCCCAGCATTTT
>-|-|TRBV27|TRBJ1-5
CASSFSTSNQPQHF
TGTGCCAGCAGTTTTAGCACTAGCAATCAGCCCCAGCATTTT
>-|-|TRBV6-2/TRBV6-3|TRBJ2-5
CASSYSDSQETQYF
TGTGCCAGCAGTTACTCGGACAGCCAAGAGACCCAGTACTTC
>-|-|TRBV5-4|TRBJ2-4
CASSPQRGGSNIQYF
TGTGCCAGCAGTCCCCAACGTGGGGGGTCGAACATTCAGTACTTC
>-|once|TRBV28|TRBJ1-2
CASTPGVYGYTF
TGTGCCAGCACTCCGGGGGTGTATGGCTACACCTTC
>-|-|TRBV29-1|TRBJ1-4
CSVASGRGAPEKLFF
TGCAGCGTTGCATCAGGAAGGGGCGCGCCGGAAAAACTGTTTTTT
>TRBD2|-|TRBV7-3|TRBJ2-3
CASSLTSGASTDTQYF
TGTGCCAGCAGCTTAACTAGCGGGGCTAGCACAGATACGCAGTATTTT
>-|-|TRBV18|TRBJ1-1
CASSPLTSDTEAFF
TGTGCCAGCTCACCACTTACGAGTGACACTGAAGCTTTCTTT
>-|-|TRBV19|TRBJ1-1
CASSLSGITEAFF
TGTGCCAGTAGTCTATCAGGGATCACTGAAGCTTTCTTT
>-|few|TRBV3-1/TRBV3-2|TRBJ2-6
CASTPGGASESGANVLTF
TGTGCCAGCACCCCTGGGGGGGCTTCGGAATCTGGGGCCAACGTCCTGACTTTC
>TRBD2|-|TRBV9|TRBJ2-1
CASSVESSGDLFLF
TGTGCCAGCAGCGTAGAGTCTAGCGGGGATCTTTTTCTCTTC
>TRBD1|-|TRBV11-2|TRBJ2-5
CASSPRRGRGQETQYF
TGTGCCAGCAGCCCGAGGAGAGGCAGGGGGCAGGAGACCCAGTACTTC
>-|once|TRBV19|TRBJ1-2
CASTAQGFGYTF
TGTGCCAGTACTGCCCAGGGTTTTGGCTACACCTTC
>-|-|TRBV27|TRBJ2-5
CASSTRSLDAKETQYF
TGTGCCAGCAGTACCCGGTCCCTAGATGCCAAAGAGACCCAGTACTTC
>-|-|TRBV27|TRBJ2-3
CASRIPGRTDTQYF
TGTGCCAGCAGGATTCCCGGTCGCACAGATACGCAGTATTTT
>TRBD2|once|TRBV3-1/TRBV3-2|TRBJ2-7
CASSPLTSGLFHEQYF
TGTGCCAGCAGCCCGCTGACTAGCGGGCTTTTTCACGAGCAGTACTTC
>-|-|TRBV4-1|TRBJ2-4
CASSQLQDPTSAKNIQYF
TGCGCCAGCAGCCAACTACAGGATCCCACGTCGGCCAAAAACATTCAGTACTTC
>TRBD2|-|TRBV7-2|TRBJ2-6
CASSLSSGRSGANVLTF
TGTGCCAGCAGCTTATCTAGCGGGAGATCTGGGGCCAACGTCCTGACTTTC
>-|-|TRBV24-1|TRBJ2-1
CATSDPPRSSGNEQFF
TGTGCCACCAGTGACCCTCCCCGGAGCAGTGGGAATGAGCAGTTCTTC
>TRBD1|-|TRBV30|TRBJ1-5
CAWGAGGSNQPQHF
TGTGCCTGGGGGGCAGGGGGGAGCAATCAGCCCCAGCATTTT